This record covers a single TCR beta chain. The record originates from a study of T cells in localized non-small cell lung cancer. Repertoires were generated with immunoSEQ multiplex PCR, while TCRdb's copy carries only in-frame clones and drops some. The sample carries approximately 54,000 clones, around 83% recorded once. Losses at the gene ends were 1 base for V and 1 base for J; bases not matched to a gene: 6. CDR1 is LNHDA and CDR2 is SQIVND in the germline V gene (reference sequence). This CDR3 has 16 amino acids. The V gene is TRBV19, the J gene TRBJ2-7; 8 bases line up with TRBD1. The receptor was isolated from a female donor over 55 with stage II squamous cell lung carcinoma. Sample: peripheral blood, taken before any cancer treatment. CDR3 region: CASSIARDRGSYEQYF. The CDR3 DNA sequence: TGTGCCAGTAGTATAGCCAGAGACAGGGGATCCTACGAGCAGTACTTC.